This T cell receptor beta chain stems from a study of T cells in women clearing cervical HPV infection. Sequencing used immunoSEQ multiplex PCR; TCRdb keeps in-frame clones, though not all of them. This table lists 42,000 or so clones. Of note for this clone: The sequence runs out 3 residues before the end of the CDR3; the remainder is reconstructed from the germline J gene.

Germline V CDR1 and CDR2: LNHDA, SQIVND (reference sequence). The length of the CDR3 is 14 residues. The V end lost 6 bases, the J end lost 2 bases, and 10 bases lay between the germline ends. Sequencing was done on a sample of blood buffy coat. The chain joins TRBV19 to TRBJ2-2, with a tentative D call TRBD1 (6 bases). The clonotype was recovered from a woman between 18 and 70 years old with a cervical HPV16 infection that either progressed to CIN3+ or cleared (not recorded which). CDR3 protein: CASSRGSNTGELFF. The sequenced CDR3 bases are TGTGCCAGTAGCAGGGGATCCAACACCGGGGAG.